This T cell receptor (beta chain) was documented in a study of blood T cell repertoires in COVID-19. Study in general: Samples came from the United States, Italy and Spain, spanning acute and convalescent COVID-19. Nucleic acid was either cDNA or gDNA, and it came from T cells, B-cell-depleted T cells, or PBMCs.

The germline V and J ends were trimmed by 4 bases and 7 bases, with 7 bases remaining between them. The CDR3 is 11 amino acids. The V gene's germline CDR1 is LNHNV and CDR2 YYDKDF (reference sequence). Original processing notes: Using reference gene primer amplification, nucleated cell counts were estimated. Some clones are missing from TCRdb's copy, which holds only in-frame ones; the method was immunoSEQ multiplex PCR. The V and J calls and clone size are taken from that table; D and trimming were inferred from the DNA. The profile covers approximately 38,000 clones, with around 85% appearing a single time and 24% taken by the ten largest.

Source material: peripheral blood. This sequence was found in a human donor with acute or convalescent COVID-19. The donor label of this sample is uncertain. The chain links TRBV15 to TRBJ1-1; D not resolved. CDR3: CATSKYNEAFF. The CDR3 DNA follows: TGTGCCACCAGCAAATATAATGAAGCTTTCTTT.